The present entry profiles one T cell receptor beta chain with its context. The source of the sample is a study of blood T cell repertoires in COVID-19. Here immunoSEQ multiplex PCR was the method, and the copy in TCRdb shows in-frame clones only, minus some. The repertoire holds about 310,000 clones, with 80% to 90% as singletons. The J segment lost 4 bases and the V segment lost 9 bases, leaving 17 bases of the junction unmatched. Germline V lookup: CDR1 MDHEN, CDR2 SYDVKM. The CDR3 has 19 residues. Sequencing used peripheral blood. This receptor was taken from a man aged 50 to 59 with active or convalescent COVID-19. J is TRBJ2-1 and V is TRBV28; 14 bases fit TRBD2. DNA of the CDR3: TGTGCCAGTATCCCTTCCGGGACTAGCGGGGGATGGGGATACAATGAGCAGTTCTTC. This codes for CASIPSGTSGGWGYNEQFF. The whole variable domain, filled in from reference TRBV28 and TRBJ2-1, reads DVKVTQSSRYLVKRTGEKVFLECVQDMDHENMFWYRQDPGLGLRLIYFSYDVKMKEKGDIPEGYSVSREKKERFSLILESASTNQTSMYLCASIPSGTSGGWGYNEQFFGPGTRLTVL.